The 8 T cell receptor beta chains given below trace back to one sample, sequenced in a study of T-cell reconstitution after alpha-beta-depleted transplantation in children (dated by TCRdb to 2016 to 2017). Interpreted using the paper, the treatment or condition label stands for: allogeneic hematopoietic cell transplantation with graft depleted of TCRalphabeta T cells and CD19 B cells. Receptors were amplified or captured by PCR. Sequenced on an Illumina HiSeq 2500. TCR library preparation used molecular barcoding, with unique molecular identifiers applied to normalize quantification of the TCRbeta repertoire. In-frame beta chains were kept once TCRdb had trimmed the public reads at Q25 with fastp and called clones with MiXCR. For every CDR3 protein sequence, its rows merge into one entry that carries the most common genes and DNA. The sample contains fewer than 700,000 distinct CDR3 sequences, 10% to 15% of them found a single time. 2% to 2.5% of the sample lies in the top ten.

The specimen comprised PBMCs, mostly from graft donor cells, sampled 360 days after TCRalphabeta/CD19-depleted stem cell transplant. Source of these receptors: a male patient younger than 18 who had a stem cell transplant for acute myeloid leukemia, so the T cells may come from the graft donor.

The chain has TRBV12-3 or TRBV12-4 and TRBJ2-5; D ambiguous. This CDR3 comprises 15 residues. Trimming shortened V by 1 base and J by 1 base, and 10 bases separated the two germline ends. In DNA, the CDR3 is TGTGCCAGCAGTTTAGGCAGAAGTAGCCAAGAGACCCAGTACTTC. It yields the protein CASSLGRSSQETQYF.

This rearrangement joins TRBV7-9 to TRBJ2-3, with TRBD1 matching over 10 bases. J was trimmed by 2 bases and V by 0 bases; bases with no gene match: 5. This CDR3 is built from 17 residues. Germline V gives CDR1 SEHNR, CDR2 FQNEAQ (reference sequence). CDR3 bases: TGTGCCAGCAGCTTAGCGGGACAGGGGCCCTACACAGATACGCAGTATTTT. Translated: CASSLAGQGPYTDTQYF. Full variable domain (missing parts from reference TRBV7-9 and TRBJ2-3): DTGVSQNPRHKITKRGQNVTFRCDPISEHNRLYWYRQTLGQGPEFLTYFQNEAQLEKSRLLSDRFSAERPKGSFSTLEIQRTEQGDSAMYLCASSLAGQGPYTDTQYFGPGTRLTVL.

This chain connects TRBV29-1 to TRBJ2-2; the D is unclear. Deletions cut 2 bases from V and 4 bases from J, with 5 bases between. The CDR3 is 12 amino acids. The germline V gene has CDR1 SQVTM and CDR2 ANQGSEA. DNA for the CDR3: TGCAGCGTTGAAAAGACCACCGGGGAGCTGTTTTTT. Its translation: CSVEKTTGELFF.

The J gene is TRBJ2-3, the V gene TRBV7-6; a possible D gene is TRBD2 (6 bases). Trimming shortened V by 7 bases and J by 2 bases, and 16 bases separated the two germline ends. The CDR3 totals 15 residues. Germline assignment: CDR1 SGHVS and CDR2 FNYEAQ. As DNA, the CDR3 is TGTGCCAGCAAGTCGACGACTAGGGACACAGATACGCAGTATTTT. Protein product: CASKSTTRDTDTQYF.

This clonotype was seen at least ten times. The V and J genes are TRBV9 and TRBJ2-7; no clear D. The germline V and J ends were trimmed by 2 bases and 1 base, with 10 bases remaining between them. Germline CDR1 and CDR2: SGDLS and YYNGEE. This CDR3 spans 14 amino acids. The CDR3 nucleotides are TGTGCCAGCAGCGTCGGCGGCCTATCCTACGAGCAGTACTTC. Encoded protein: CASSVGGLSYEQYF.

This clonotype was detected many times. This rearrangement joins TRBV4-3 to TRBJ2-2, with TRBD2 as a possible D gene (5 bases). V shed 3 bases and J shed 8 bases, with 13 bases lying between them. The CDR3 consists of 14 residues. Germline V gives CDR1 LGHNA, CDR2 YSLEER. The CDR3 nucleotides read TGCGCCAGCAGCCATCGGGATCCTCCTGGGGAGCTGTTTTTT. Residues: CASSHRDPPGELFF.

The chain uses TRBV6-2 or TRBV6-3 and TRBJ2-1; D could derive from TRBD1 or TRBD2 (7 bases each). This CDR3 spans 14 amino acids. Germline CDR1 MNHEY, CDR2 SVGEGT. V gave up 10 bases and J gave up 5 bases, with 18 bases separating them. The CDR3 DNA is TGTGCCACACGCGTTGGGAGGGGGCACAATGAGCAGTTCTTC. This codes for CATRVGRGHNEQFF.

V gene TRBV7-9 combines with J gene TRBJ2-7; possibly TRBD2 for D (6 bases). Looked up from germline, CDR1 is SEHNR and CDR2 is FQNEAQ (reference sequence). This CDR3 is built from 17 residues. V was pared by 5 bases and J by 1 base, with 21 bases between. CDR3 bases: TGTGCCAGCAGCCCCGACCGTAAAGGAGGGGAGTCCTACGAGCAGTACTTC. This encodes CASSPDRKGGESYEQYF.